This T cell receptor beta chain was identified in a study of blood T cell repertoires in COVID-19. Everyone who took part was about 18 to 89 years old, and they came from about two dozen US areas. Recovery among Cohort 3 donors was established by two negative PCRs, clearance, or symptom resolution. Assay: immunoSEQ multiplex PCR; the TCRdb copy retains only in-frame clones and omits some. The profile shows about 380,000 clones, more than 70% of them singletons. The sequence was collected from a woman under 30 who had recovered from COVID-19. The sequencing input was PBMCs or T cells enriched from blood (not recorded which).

In nucleotides, the CDR3 is TGTGCCAGCAGTGAACAGGGGGCGGTGAACACTGAAGCTTTCTTT. It is translated as CASSEQGAVNTEAFF. The rearrangement joins TRBV6-1 to TRBJ1-1; TRBD1 matches at 8 bases. CDR3 length equals 15 residues. CDR1 is MNHNS, CDR2 SASEGT, per germline. The V gene end was trimmed by 2 bases and the J gene end by 0 bases; junction bases not matched to a gene: 2.